Listed here is a single T cell receptor (beta chain). Deletions cut 0 bases from V and 3 bases from J, with 5 bases between. The CDR3 is made up of 13 amino acids. Germline CDR1 reads SGHNT; CDR2 reads YENEEA. Sequenced by immunoSEQ multiplex PCR; TCRdb stores in-frame clones only, minus some. This sample carries 80,000 to 95,000 clones, 85% to 90% of them seen once, and the ten largest clones take over 2.5%. The data belong to a study of T cell responses to AZD1222 COVID-19 vaccine. The rearrangement links TRBV11-3 to TRBJ1-2; D might be TRBD1 (5 bases). The receptor's source is an adult in good health. Material: peripheral blood, obtained on day 0 of MenACWY control vaccination. CDR3 protein: CASSLEGDYGYTF. As DNA, the CDR3 is TGTGCCAGCAGCTTAGAAGGGGACTATGGCTACACCTTC.